The source of this T cell receptor (beta chain) is a study of blood T cell repertoires in COVID-19. Overall study context: There were acute and convalescent COVID-19 samples, and they came from the United States, Italy and Spain. PBMCs, B-cell-depleted T cells, or T cells were the source of the cDNA or gDNA that made up the material.

Per the authors' pipeline: Amplification of reference gene primers provided the estimated nucleated cell counts. TCRdb's table, derived via immunoSEQ multiplex PCR, lists solely in-frame clones and lacks some. From that table come the V and J calls and clone size; the DNA was used to work out D and trimming. Here the sample spans about 170,000 clones, more than 75% being singletons. V shed 6 bases and J 3 bases; nucleotides not matched to a gene: 8. The CDR3 extends over 14 amino acids. Germline assignment: CDR1 LGHDT and CDR2 YNNKEL (reference sequence). Followed longitudinally, the Seattle patients had been enrolled during active infection.

The chain has TRBV3-1 (or the pseudogene TRBV3-2) and TRBJ2-7, with 7 bases identical to TRBD1. The sample consisted of peripheral blood. This receptor was identified in a woman aged 80 or over with COVID-19, enrolled during active disease. The CDR3 DNA reads TGTGCCAGCAGTTCCGGGACAGTAGGCTACGAGCAGTACTTC. This codes for CASSSGTVGYEQYF.